Described below is a single T cell receptor (beta chain) sequence and its context. This clonotype showed up many times. Which antigen it targets is not known. The sample holds no much larger clone one base away, and base qualities are not on file. This record belongs to a study of Graves' ophthalmopathy and Graves' hyperthyroidism (dated by TCRdb to between 2017 and 2018). At the level of the whole study: Peripheral blood was collected before any treatment was given, at the time of initial diagnosis. TCR beta repertoire signatures were used to distinguish Graves' ophthalmopathy from Graves' hyperthyroidism and to predict progression to ophthalmopathy. In total, over 130 blood samples were TCR-sequenced: fewer than 50 ophthalmopathy, approximately 75 hyperthyroidism and roughly 17 hyperthyroidism-to-ophthalmopathy patients. To explore V-J signatures distinguishing ophthalmopathy from hyperthyroidism, a discovery set of approximately 100 patients (fewer than 45 ophthalmopathy, about 57 stable hyperthyroidism) was enrolled. The independent validation cohort included about 19 hyperthyroidism patients plus 17 patients who later progressed from hyperthyroidism to ophthalmopathy. In six hyperthyroidism patients, the T-cell repertoire of thyroid tissue was compared with the T-cell repertoire of blood. Once sampling was done, hyperthyroidism patients were given methimazole at a starting dose of 30 mg daily, while ophthalmopathy patients were given high-dose intravenous methylprednisolone. The 95 to 100 discovery patients were randomly divided into training and test sets at a 7:3 ratio.

Points the paper makes about the study in general: Sample size was not statistically predetermined, and group allocation was not concealed from the investigators. Most of the expanded thyroid clonotypes with a frequency above 0.001 were also detected in blood, and it was suggested that the thyroid immune response may be reflected by blood repertoires. In validation, the model predicted ophthalmopathy progression with 70.59% sensitivity and approximately 72% specificity; roughly eleven predicted patients were CT-confirmed with GO in a median of approximately 6.5 months. The 13-signature model separated ophthalmopathy from stable hyperthyroidism with 85% to 90% sensitivity and around 81% specificity in cross-validation, and 80%/75% in the test set.

For repertoire sequencing, the TCR beta CDR3 regions were amplified from RNA transcripts. A first-round RT-PCR used HTBI primers with the Qiagen OneStep RT-PCR kit, followed by a second-round multiplex PCR, size selection and purification. Libraries were sequenced on an Illumina HiSeq2000 using paired-end 100 bp reads. In the paper's pipeline: SOAPnuke was used to process the reads, throwing out any read that had adapters, had uncalled bases, had a mean Phred below 15, or lacked an exact constant-primer or identifier match. COPE v1.2.5 was used to merge high-quality paired reads. Each unique nucleotide sequence was treated as a clonotype, and MiTCR v1.1 was used to align the clonotypes to the IMGT TRB V, D and J references. Analysis was restricted to V-J combinations with a frequency above 0.0001, which covered 99.2% of repertoires. For each V-J combination, a TCR clonal expansion and chaos score was defined as F50 clonal expansion divided by the chaos observed in the TCRdist matrix. Welch's t-statistics and random forest were used to reduce the features to 10 to 15 V-J combinations, which were then used as input to a naive Bayes classifier. The Morisita-Horn index was used to measure how similar the thyroid and blood repertoires were. The raw public reads went through TCRdb reprocessing: fastp at Q25, MiXCR clone calling, in-frame beta chains kept. Each entry merges the rows of one CDR3 protein and shows their most common DNA and genes. In this record, the V and J calls reflect TCRdb's handling and not the investigators' own analysis. The sample records 600,000 to 650,000 distinct CDR3 sequences, approximately 21% of which are singletons. Jointly, the top ten make up around 7% of the sample.

The germline V gene sets CDR1 to MDHEN and CDR2 to SYDVKM. CDR3 length: 14 amino acids, cysteine to phenylalanine. The DNA shown is the 42-base CDR3, in frame from base 1. V and J lose 1 base and 4 bases, and a span of 10 bases separates them. Stable hyperthyroidism was defined as no progression to ophthalmopathy within 18 months of follow-up. Hyperthyroidism patients were newly diagnosed, with disease duration under 2 months, and aged 18 to 65 years. Patients with other autoimmune diseases, uncontrolled infections, pregnancy or lactation were excluded from the study. Clinical symptoms, serum thyroxine, TRAb, thyroid ultrasound and orbital computed tomography were used for diagnosis. PBMCs were isolated from more than 9 ml of fresh peripheral blood by Ficoll-Paque density gradient centrifugation. Trizol reagent was used to extract the total RNA, and its quality was then checked on an Agilent 2100 Bioanalyzer.

The sample was peripheral blood. The origin of this receptor is a woman aged 18-29 years with stable Graves' hyperthyroidism. Some clones in this sample may be carry-over from other donors' samples. Donor details come from another sample of the same person, matched by shared clones. This sequence uses TRBV28 and TRBJ1-1; the D gene is possibly TRBD1, with 5 bases matching. DNA sequence: TGTGCCAGCAGTTTATCTCGGGGGGGCACTGAAGCTTTCTTT. Its protein reads: CASSLSRGGTEAFF.